These T cell receptor beta chains were read from a single sample in a study of T cell responses to AZD1222 COVID-19 vaccine. Produced via immunoSEQ multiplex PCR; TCRdb's table is partial and in-frame only. Of under 200,000 clones listed, more than 85% were seen once; the top ten hold about 3.9%. The source material was peripheral blood, sampled on day 0 of AZD1222 vaccination. The receptors derive from an adult in good health. CDR3s include the opening cysteine and the closing phenylalanine or tryptophan. The D gene is left open where the match is weak. Not every row has a clone size; where given, it reads once, few, many or a size class.

-,12,TRBJ1-2,few,TRBV19,CASSQSSYGYTF,TGTGCCAGTAGTCAGTCCTCCTATGGCTACACCTTC
TRBD1,15,TRBJ1-5,-,TRBV7-9,CASSMGQGGNQPQHF,TGTGCCAGCAGCATGGGACAGGGAGGGAATCAGCCCCAGCATTTT
-,14,TRBJ2-5,-,TRBV6-5,CASKRTVYQETQYF,TGTGCCAGCAAGAGGACAGTGTACCAAGAGACCCAGTACTTC
TRBD2,14,TRBJ2-5,-,TRBV19,CASSLLAGGETQYF,TGTGCCAGTAGTCTGTTAGCGGGAGGAGAGACCCAGTACTTC
-,15,TRBJ2-1,-,TRBV19,CASSLGGGIYNEQFF,TGTGCCAGTAGTTTGGGGGGAGGCATCTACAATGAGCAGTTCTTC
TRBD2,13,TRBJ2-1,-,TRBV29-1,CSVRLAGDNEQFF,TGCAGCGTGCGACTAGCGGGTGACAATGAGCAGTTCTTC
-,14,TRBJ1-6,-,TRBV14,CASSQVISNSPLHF,TGTGCCAGCAGCCAAGTAATCTCCAATTCACCCCTCCACTTT
-,14,TRBJ1-2,-,TRBV19,CASSGQSLFYGYTF,TGTGCCAGTTCCGGACAGTCCCTCTTCTATGGCTACACCTTC
-,14,TRBJ1-4,-,TRBV6-6,CASSNRLPNEKLFF,TGTGCCAGCAGTAACAGGCTTCCTAATGAAAAACTGTTTTTT
TRBD1,17,TRBJ1-4,once,TRBV5-4,CASSLRDRGLLKEKLFF,TGTGCCAGCAGCTTGCGGGACAGGGGGCTTCTTAAGGAAAAACTGTTTTTT
-,13,TRBJ2-2,-,TRBV5-6,CASSLSSPGELFF,TGTGCCAGCAGCTTGTCCAGTCCCGGGGAGCTGTTTTTT
-,15,TRBJ2-1,-,TRBV10-1,CASSLSVGVSNEQFF,TGCGCCAGCAGTCTCAGCGTAGGGGTCTCAAATGAGCAGTTCTTC
-,15,TRBJ1-5,-,TRBV5-1,CASSAGPGGDQPQHF,TGCGCCAGCAGCGCCGGGCCCGGGGGGGATCAGCCCCAGCATTTT
-,13,TRBJ1-1,-,TRBV6-5,CASCRQLNTEAFF,TGTGCCAGCTGCAGACAGCTGAACACTGAAGCTTTCTTT
-,15,TRBJ1-5,-,TRBV19,CASSMIGLMNQPQHF,TGTGCCAGTAGTATGATAGGACTGATGAATCAGCCCCAGCATTTT
-,15,TRBJ1-5,-,TRBV6-5,CASSRTYRGNQPQHF,TGTGCCAGCAGTCGTACCTACAGGGGCAATCAGCCCCAGCATTTT
TRBD1,14,TRBJ2-2,-,TRBV15,CATSRDRGFGELFF,TGTGCCACGAGCCGGGACAGGGGGTTCGGGGAGCTGTTTTTT
-,15,TRBJ2-7,-,TRBV5-1,CASSLEGQGAYEQYF,TGCGCCAGCAGCTTGGAGGGTCAGGGTGCCTACGAGCAGTACTTC
-,15,TRBJ2-3,-,TRBV3-1/TRBV3-2,CASSQGYSSADTQYF,TGTGCCAGCAGCCAAGGATACAGCAGCGCAGATACGCAGTATTTT
-,14,TRBJ1-2,-,TRBV27,CASTDLQMSYGYTF,TGTGCCAGCACGGACCTCCAGATGAGCTATGGCTACACCTTC
-,13,TRBJ2-4,-,TRBV19,CASRGRAKNIQYF,TGTGCCAGTAGGGGTAGGGCGAAAAACATTCAGTACTTC
-,13,TRBJ1-6,-,TRBV6-5,CASSPGRASVLHF,TGTGCCAGCAGCCCCGGCAGGGCCTCGGTCCTCCACTTT
TRBD1,15,TRBJ1-2,once,TRBV6-5,CASSYSKGANYGYTF,TGTGCCAGCAGTTACTCGAAGGGGGCAAACTATGGCTACACCTTC
-,13,TRBJ1-2,-,TRBV4-1,CASSQGGGYGYTF,TGCGCCAGCAGCCAAGGGGGAGGGTATGGCTACACCTTC
-,16,TRBJ1-6,-,TRBV19,CASSPLLRGETEPLHF,TGTGCCAGTAGTCCCCTTCTGCGGGGGGAGACGGAACCCCTCCACTTT
-,13,TRBJ2-1,-,TRBV27,CASSRLFYNEQFF,TGTGCCAGCAGTCGGCTATTCTACAATGAGCAGTTCTTC
-,15,TRBJ2-3,-,TRBV18,CASSPGVGGTDTQYF,TGTGCCAGCTCCCCTGGGGTTGGGGGCACAGATACGCAGTATTTT
-,12,TRBJ1-2,-,TRBV12-2,CASRLVDYGYTF,TGTGCAAGTCGCTTAGTAGACTATGGCTACACCTTC
-,12,TRBJ1-2,-,TRBV6-5,CASTTYNYGYTF,TGTGCCAGCACCACATACAACTATGGCTACACCTTC
TRBD1,15,TRBJ1-5,-,TRBV4-1,CASSLDRGSNQPQHF,TGCGCCAGCAGCCTGGACAGGGGAAGCAATCAGCCCCAGCATTTT
TRBD2,16,TRBJ2-1,-,TRBV5-4,CASSWAGTRGGNEQFF,TGTGCCAGCAGCTGGGCCGGGACTAGGGGAGGAAATGAGCAGTTCTTC
TRBD1,16,TRBJ1-5,-,TRBV19,CASIARGLNSNQPQHF,TGTGCCAGTATAGCCAGGGGGCTAAATAGCAATCAGCCCCAGCATTTT
-,13,TRBJ2-7,-,TRBV4-2,CASSQDRGYEQYF,TGTGCCAGCAGCCAAGATAGAGGATACGAGCAGTACTTC
-,13,TRBJ2-1,-,TRBV10-3,CAISENRDNEQFF,TGTGCCATCAGTGAGAACAGGGACAATGAGCAGTTCTTC
-,15,TRBJ2-7,-,TRBV30,CACTGVAIILYEQYF,TGTGCCTGCACCGGGGTTGCTATCATCCTTTACGAGCAGTACTTC
-,13,TRBJ1-4,-,TRBV27,CASSLGWGEKLFF,TGTGCCAGCAGTCTGGGGTGGGGTGAAAAACTGTTTTTT